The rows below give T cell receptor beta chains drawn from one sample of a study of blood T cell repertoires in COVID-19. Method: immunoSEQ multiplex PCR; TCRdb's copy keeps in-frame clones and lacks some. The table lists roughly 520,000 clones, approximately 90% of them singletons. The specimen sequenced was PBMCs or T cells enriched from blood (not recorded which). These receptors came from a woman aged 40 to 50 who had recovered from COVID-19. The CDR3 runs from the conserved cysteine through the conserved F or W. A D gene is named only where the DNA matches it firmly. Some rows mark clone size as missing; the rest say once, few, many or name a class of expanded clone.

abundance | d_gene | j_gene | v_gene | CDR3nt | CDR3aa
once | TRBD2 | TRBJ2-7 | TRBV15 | TGTGCCACCAGCAGAGTGGCTAGCGGGAGCTACGAGCAGTACTTC | CATSRVASGSYEQYF
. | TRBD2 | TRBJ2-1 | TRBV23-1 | TGCGCCAGCAGTCCTCCCCGGACTAGCGGAAGAAGCTCCTACAATGAGCAGTTCTTC | CASSPPRTSGRSSYNEQFF
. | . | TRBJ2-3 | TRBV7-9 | TGTGCCAGCAGCTTAGGTGACAGATACACAGATACGCAGTATTTT | CASSLGDRYTDTQYF
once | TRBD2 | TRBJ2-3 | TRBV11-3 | TGTGCCAGCAGCTTAGGGGTCGGGAGGGCCGCAGATACGCAGTATTTT | CASSLGVGRAADTQYF
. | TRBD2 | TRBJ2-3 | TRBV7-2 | TGTGCCAGCAGCAAACTTACCAGCGGGGTCCGCACAGATACGCAGTATTTT | CASSKLTSGVRTDTQYF
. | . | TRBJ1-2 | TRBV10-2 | TGCGCCAGCACCCAGACTCCTAACTATGGCTACACCTTC | CASTQTPNYGYTF
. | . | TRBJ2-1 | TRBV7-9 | TGTGCCAGCAGCTTACTAGGACAGAACTACAATGAGCAGTTCTTC | CASSLLGQNYNEQFF
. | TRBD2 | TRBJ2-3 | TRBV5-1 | TGCGCCAGCAGCTTGGCCTTAGCGGGAGGCACAGATACGCAGTATTTT | CASSLALAGGTDTQYF
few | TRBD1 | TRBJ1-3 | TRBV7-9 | TGTGCCAGCAGCTTAGTCGACAGGGGTATGCATTTT | CASSLVDRGMHF
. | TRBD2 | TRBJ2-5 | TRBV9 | TGTGCCAGCAGCGTCTTAACTAGCGGGACGGAGACCCAGTACTTC | CASSVLTSGTETQYF
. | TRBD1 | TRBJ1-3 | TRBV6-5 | TGTGCCAGCAGTTCCGGGACAGCGGAAAACACCATATATTTT | CASSSGTAENTIYF
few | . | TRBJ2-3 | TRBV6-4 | TGTGCCAGCAGCCGGACGACTAGTTCAGATACGCAGTATTTT | CASSRTTSSDTQYF
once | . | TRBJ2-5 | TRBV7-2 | TGTGCCAGCAGCTTAGGTTTCCGGGAGACCCAGTACTTC | CASSLGFRETQYF
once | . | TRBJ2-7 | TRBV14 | TGTGCCAGCAGCCAAGATATCGGGTTCGAGCAGTACTTC | CASSQDIGFEQYF
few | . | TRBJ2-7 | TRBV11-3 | TGTGCCAGCTCTGGTTGGGGGGAAGCCTCCTACGAGCAGTACTTC | CASSGWGEASYEQYF